This entry concerns a single TCR beta chain. This sample was included in a study of blood T cell repertoires in COVID-19. Study-level information: Acute and convalescent COVID-19 specimens originated in the United States, Italy and Spain. PBMCs, B-cell-depleted T cells, or T cells were the source of the cDNA or gDNA that made up the material.

Participants were aged about 18 to 100 years, lived in 25 or so US areas, and enrolled virtually. Cohorts were assigned according to the clinical history that participants reported. TCRdb's copy holds only in-frame clones and misses some; the assay was immunoSEQ multiplex PCR. The sample includes 400,000 to 550,000 clones, 70% to 90% seen only once; the top ten take approximately 2%. The sequenced sample consisted of PBMCs or T cells enriched from blood (not recorded which). The TCR comes from a woman aged 18-29 years with acute COVID-19.

CDR3 in DNA: TGTGCCAGCACCCCGGGGGGGGGATATGGCTACACCTTC. It specifies CASTPGGGYGYTF. V is TRBV28 and J is TRBJ1-2; maybe TRBD1 (5 bases). The CDR3 runs 13 residues. The V end lost 7 bases, the J end lost 5 bases, and 14 bases lay between the germline ends. Germline CDR1 MDHEN, CDR2 SYDVKM.